A single T cell receptor (beta chain) is shown here with its context. Its antigen is as yet unknown. These data originate in a study of cytomegalovirus exposure and HLA in healthy donors. Study-level information: Within an early data release were about 85 million unique TCRs drawn from HLA-typed donors. General observations from the study: As a later analysis showed, a missense DCLRE1C variant was linked to trimming of TCR beta V- and J-genes.

Trimming took 1 base from V and 7 from J; bases not matched to a gene: 10. Germline V gene data show CDR1 as LGHNA and CDR2 as YNFKEQ. This CDR3 has 18 residues. The PCR had 60 Vbeta and 13 Jbeta primers. Clones were read by immunoSEQ multiplex PCR, and TCRdb kept only the in-frame ones, dropping some. The repertoire holds 150,000 or so clones, with approximately 69% as singletons. Sequenced sample: PBMCs. The sequence was collected from a man under 40 in good health and CMV-seronegative. The chain uses TRBV4-2 and TRBJ2-2; TRBD2 aligns across 12 bases. DNA for the CDR3: TGTGCCAGCAGCCAAGGGGGGCTAGCGGGGGGGCTGGGCGGGGAGCTGTTTTTT. Its translation is CASSQGGLAGGLGGELFF.